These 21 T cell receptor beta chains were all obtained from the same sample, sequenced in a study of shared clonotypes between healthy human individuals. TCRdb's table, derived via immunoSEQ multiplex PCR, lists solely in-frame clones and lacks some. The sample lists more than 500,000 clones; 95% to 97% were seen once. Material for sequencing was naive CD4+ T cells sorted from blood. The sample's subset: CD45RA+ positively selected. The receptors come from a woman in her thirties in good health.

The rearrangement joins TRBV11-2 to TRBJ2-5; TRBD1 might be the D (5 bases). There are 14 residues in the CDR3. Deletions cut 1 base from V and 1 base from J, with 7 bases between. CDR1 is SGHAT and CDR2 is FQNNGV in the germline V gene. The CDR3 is CASSLVTGQETQYF. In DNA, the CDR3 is TGTGCCAGCAGCTTAGTTACAGGCCAAGAGACCCAGTACTTC.

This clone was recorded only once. The CDR3 spells CSASGYTEAFF. CDR3 nucleotides: TGCAGTGCTAGCGGGTACACTGAAGCTTTCTTT. The rearrangement links TRBV20-1 to TRBJ1-1, with no clear D. Germline V gene lookup returns CDR1 DFQATT and CDR2 SNEGSKA (reference sequence). The CDR3 is 11 residues long. The V end was cut by 3 bases, the J end by 3 bases, with 5 bases between.

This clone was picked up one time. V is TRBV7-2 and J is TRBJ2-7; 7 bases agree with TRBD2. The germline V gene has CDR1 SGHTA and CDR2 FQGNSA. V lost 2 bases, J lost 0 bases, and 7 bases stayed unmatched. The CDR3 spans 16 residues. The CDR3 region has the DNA TGTGCCAGCAGCTTAAGGGGTGGGAGGGGCTCCTACGAGCAGTACTTC. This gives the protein CASSLRGGRGSYEQYF.

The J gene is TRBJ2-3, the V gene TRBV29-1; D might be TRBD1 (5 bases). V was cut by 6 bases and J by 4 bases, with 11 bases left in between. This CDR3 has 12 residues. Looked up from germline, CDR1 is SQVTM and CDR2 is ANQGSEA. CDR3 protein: CSVRPGSDTQYF. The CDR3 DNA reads TGCAGCGTCCGCCCAGGGTCAGATACGCAGTATTTT.

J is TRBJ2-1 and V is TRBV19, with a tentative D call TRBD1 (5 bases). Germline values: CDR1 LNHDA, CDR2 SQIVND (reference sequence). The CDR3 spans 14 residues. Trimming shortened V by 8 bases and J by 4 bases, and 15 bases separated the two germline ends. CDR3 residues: CASSFPRQYNEQFF. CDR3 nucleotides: TGTGCCAGTTCCTTCCCGAGACAGTACAATGAGCAGTTCTTC.

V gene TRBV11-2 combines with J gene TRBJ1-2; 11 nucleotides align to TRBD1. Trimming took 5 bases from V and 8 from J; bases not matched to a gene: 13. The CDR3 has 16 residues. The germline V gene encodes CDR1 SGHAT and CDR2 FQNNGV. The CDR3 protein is CASSPSLDRGLIGYTF. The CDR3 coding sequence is TGTGCCAGCAGCCCCAGCCTGGACAGGGGGCTGATCGGCTACACCTTC.

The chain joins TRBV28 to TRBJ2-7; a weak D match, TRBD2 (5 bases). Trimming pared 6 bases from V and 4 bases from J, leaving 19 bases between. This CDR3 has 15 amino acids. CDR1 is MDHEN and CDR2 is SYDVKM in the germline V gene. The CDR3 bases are TGTGCCAGCAGCCGCGACGAGGGAATTTCGTACGAGCAGTACTTC. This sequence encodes CASSRDEGISYEQYF.

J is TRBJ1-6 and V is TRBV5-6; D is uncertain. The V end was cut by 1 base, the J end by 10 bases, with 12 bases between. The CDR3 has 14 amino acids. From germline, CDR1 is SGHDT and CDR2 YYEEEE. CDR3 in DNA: TGTGCCAGCAGCTTGATGACGACTCAATCACCCCTCCACTTT. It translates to CASSLMTTQSPLHF.

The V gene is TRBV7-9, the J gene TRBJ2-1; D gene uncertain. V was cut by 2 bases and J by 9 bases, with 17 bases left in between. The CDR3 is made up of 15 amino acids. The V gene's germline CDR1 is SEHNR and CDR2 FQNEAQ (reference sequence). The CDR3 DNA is TGTGCCAGCAGCTTATCCGGGCTCGAAATCAGTGAGCAGTTCTTC. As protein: CASSLSGLEISEQFF.

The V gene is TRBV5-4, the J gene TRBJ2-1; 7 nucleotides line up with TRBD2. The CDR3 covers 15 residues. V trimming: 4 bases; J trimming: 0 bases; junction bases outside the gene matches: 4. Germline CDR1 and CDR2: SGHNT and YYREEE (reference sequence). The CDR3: CASSQAGSSYNEQFF. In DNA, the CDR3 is TGTGCCAGCAGCCAAGCGGGGAGCTCCTACAATGAGCAGTTCTTC.

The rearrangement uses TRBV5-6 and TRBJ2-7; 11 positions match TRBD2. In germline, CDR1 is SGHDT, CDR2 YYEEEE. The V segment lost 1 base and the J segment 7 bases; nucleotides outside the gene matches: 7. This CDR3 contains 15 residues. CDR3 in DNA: TGTGCCAGCAGCTTGCCGCTAGCGGGAGGTAGGGAGCAGTACTTC. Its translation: CASSLPLAGGREQYF.

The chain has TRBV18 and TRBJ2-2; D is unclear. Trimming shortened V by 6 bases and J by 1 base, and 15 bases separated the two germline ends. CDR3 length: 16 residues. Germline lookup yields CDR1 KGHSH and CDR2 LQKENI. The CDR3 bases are TGTGCCAGCTCCCCCACCGAAGGGTGGAACACCGGGGAGCTGTTTTTT. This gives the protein CASSPTEGWNTGELFF.

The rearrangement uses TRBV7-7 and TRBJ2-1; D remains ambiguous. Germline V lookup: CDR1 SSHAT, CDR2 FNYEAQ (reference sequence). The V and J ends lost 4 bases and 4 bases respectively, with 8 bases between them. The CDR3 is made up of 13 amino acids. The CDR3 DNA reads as TGTGCCAGCAGCTCGGATTTTTACAATGAGCAGTTCTTC. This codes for CASSSDFYNEQFF.

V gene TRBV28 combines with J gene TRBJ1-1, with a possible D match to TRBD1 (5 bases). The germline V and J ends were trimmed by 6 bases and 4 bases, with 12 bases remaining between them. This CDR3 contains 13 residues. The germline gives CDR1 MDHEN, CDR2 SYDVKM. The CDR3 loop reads CASRSSGGTEAFF. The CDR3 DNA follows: TGTGCCAGCAGATCCTCTGGGGGCACTGAAGCTTTCTTT.

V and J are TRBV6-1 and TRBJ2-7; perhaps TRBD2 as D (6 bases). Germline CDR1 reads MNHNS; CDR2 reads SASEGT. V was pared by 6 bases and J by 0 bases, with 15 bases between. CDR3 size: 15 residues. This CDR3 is CASSFGTLSSYEQYF. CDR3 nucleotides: TGTGCCAGCAGCTTTGGGACTCTGAGCTCCTACGAGCAGTACTTC.

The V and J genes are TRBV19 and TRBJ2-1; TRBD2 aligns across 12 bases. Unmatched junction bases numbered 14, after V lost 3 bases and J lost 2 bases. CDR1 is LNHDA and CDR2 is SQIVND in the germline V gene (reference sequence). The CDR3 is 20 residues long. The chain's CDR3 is CASSITRLAGGLGTYNEQFF. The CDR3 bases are TGTGCCAGTAGTATTACCCGGCTAGCGGGAGGGCTGGGTACCTACAATGAGCAGTTCTTC.

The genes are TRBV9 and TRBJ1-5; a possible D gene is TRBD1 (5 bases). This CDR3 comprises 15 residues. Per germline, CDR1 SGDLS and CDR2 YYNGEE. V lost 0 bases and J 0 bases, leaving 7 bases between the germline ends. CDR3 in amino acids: CASSVGGNSNQPQHF. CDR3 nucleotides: TGTGCCAGCAGCGTAGGGGGGAATAGCAATCAGCCCCAGCATTTT.

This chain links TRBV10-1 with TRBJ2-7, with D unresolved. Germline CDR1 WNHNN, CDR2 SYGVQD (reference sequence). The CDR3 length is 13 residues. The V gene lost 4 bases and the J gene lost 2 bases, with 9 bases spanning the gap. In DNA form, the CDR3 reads TGCGCCAGCAGTGTAGGCATTACCTACGAGCAGTACTTC. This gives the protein CASSVGITYEQYF.

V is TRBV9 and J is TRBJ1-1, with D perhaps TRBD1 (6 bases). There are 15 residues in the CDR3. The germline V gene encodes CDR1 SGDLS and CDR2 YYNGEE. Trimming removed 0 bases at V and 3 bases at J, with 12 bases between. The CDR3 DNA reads TGTGCCAGCAGCGTAGCTAGGGGGACGGACACTGAAGCTTTCTTT. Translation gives CASSVARGTDTEAFF.

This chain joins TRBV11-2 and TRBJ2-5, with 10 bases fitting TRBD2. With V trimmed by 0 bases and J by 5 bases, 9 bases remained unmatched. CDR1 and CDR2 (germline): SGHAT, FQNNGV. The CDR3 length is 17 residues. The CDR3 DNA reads TGTGCCAGCAGCTTAGATCGAGCGGGAGGGCCCGGGGAGACCCAGTACTTC. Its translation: CASSLDRAGGPGETQYF.

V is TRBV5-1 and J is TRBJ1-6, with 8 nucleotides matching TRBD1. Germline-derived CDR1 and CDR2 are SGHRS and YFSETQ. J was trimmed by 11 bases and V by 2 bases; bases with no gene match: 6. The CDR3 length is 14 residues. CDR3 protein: CASSLDRGRTPLHF. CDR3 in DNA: TGCGCCAGCAGCTTAGACAGGGGAAGAACACCCCTCCACTTT.